This TCR beta chain appears in the sequencing data of a study of human T cells and chemical hapten exposure. About the study: The use of 2% DPC on roughly 2 cm by roughly 2 cm of upper inner arm skin constituted sensitization. All through the approximately 24-week study, the scalp of each patient received diphenylcyclopropenone doses weekly. TCR yields per sample varied, mainly owing to small pooled library volume differences. General observations from the study: Versus controls, expanded TCRs had significantly more large CDR3 similarity clusters.

At least ten counts were recorded for this clonotype. The antigen remains undetermined. Germline assignment: CDR1 SGHAT and CDR2 FQNNGV. After removal of 5 bases from V and 5 bases from J, the junction contained 5 bases not matched to a gene. CDR3 length equals 15 residues. TCRdb used MiXCR to reprocess the RACE reads, holding one entry per CDR3 protein. Found here are about 90,000 distinct CDR3 sequences, roughly a tenth of them singletons; the top ten hold 1% to 1.2%. Time point: patch test 3, about 24 weeks after DPC sensitization. This sample's treatment: therapeutic diphenylcyclopropenone sensitization with weekly scalp DPC.

This receptor was taken from a woman in her 30s with alopecia areata. Some clones in this sample may be carry-over from other donors' samples. This chain uses TRBV11-2 with TRBJ2-1; 11 bases agree with TRBD2. The starting material was whole blood, obtained in connection with sensitization to the hapten diphenylcyclopropenone (DPC). The CDR3 is CASSQLAGVHNEQFF. Here the CDR3 DNA reads TGTGCCAGCAGCCAACTAGCGGGAGTTCACAATGAGCAGTTCTTC.